One sample yielded the 6 T cell receptor beta chains listed below, sequenced in a study of technical replicates of blood from a few donors. Method: immunoSEQ multiplex PCR; TCRdb's copy keeps in-frame clones and lacks some. The table lists about 62,000 clones, 95% to 98% of them singletons. Sequencing was carried out using T cells isolated from PBMCs. The receptor source for this set is a human donor in good health.

The gene calls are TRBV18 and TRBJ1-2, with TRBD1 as a possible D gene (6 bases). V was clipped by 5 bases and J by 8 bases, with 21 bases between them. CDR1 and CDR2 (germline): KGHSH, LQKENI. The CDR3 covers 15 residues. In nucleotides, the CDR3 is TGTGCCAGCTCAAACAGGGCCCCGGAGGTGGAGGGCTACACCTTC. It yields the protein CASSNRAPEVEGYTF.

The CDR3 DNA reads TGTGCCAGCAGCGTAGTAGGTGGGAGGGCCGGCATGGAGACCCAGTACTTC. As protein: CASSVVGGRAGMETQYF. This chain uses TRBV9 with TRBJ2-5; 7 bases are a match to TRBD2. V shed 0 bases, J shed 5 bases, and the junction held 13 bases outside the gene matches. The CDR3 is made up of 17 amino acids. Germline CDR1 SGDLS, CDR2 YYNGEE. Full variable domain (outside the CDR3, taken from reference TRBV9 and TRBJ2-5): DSGVTQTPKHLITATGQRVTLRCSPRSGDLSVYWYQQSLDQGLQFLIQYYNGEERAKGNILERFSAQQFPDLHSELNLSSLELGDSALYFCASSVVGGRAGMETQYFGPGTRLLVL.

The V gene is TRBV7-6, the J gene TRBJ2-1, with 8 bases that match TRBD2. The CDR3 spans 15 residues. Germline values: CDR1 SGHVS, CDR2 FNYEAQ. V was pared by 1 base and J by 10 bases, with 9 bases of the junction left unmatched. CDR3 residues: CASSLEVGRAREQFF. DNA of the CDR3: TGTGCCAGCAGCTTAGAGGTCGGGAGGGCTCGGGAGCAGTTCTTC.

This clone was recorded once. The rearrangement joins TRBV12-5 to TRBJ2-3; TRBD2 is a possible D gene (5 bases). The CDR3 extends over 16 amino acids. Germline values: CDR1 LGHNT, CDR2 FRNRAP. V was clipped by 7 bases and J by 6 bases, with 23 bases between them. The CDR3, as DNA: TGTGCTAGTGCCATTGTGATTGGAGAAGCGGTGGATACGCAGTATTTT. As protein: CASAIVIGEAVDTQYF.

The gene calls are TRBV28 and TRBJ1-1; D remains ambiguous. Germline V gene data show CDR1 as MDHEN and CDR2 as SYDVKM. This CDR3 has 13 amino acids. Trimming took 1 base from V and 8 from J, leaving 11 bases between them. CDR3 sequence (DNA): TGTGCCAGCAGTTTATCTTATGCGATGGAAGCTTTCTTT. Its protein product is CASSLSYAMEAFF.

The chain couples TRBV7-2 to TRBJ2-1; TRBD2 might be the D (5 bases). Trimming cost V 5 bases and J 6 bases, with 14 bases left between them. The CDR3 length is 14 residues. CDR1 and CDR2 (germline): SGHTA, FQGNSA. The DNA for the CDR3 is TGTGCCAGCAGCGACACTAGTGAGGGCAATGAGCAGTTCTTC. It encodes CASSDTSEGNEQFF.